Shown below are 14 T cell receptor beta chains from a single sample sequenced in a study of blood T cell repertoires in COVID-19. The repertoire was sequenced with immunoSEQ multiplex PCR; TCRdb's copy has only in-frame clones and lacks some. The data show tens of thousands of clones, with about nine tenths seen just once and approximately 8.1% held by the top ten. The specimen was peripheral blood. The receptors here all came from a human donor in a cohort sampled during active COVID-19.

The chain is built from TRBV12-3 or TRBV12-4 and TRBJ2-5, with 7 bases identical to TRBD2. With 6 bases clipped from V and 5 bases from J, the junction kept 6 bases outside the gene matches. The CDR3 sequence is 13 residues long. The CDR3 DNA follows: TGTGCCAGCAGCCAACTAGCGTCGGAGACCCAGTACTTC. This sequence encodes CASSQLASETQYF.

The J gene is TRBJ1-4, the V gene TRBV4-1, with D possibly being TRBD1 (6 bases). From germline, CDR1 is MGHRA and CDR2 YSYEKL. The V and J ends lost 4 bases and 4 bases respectively, with 10 bases between them. The CDR3 runs to 14 residues. The CDR3 here is CASSPWTDNEKLFF. CDR3 coding DNA: TGCGCCAGCAGCCCTTGGACAGATAATGAAAAACTGTTTTTT.

The gene calls are TRBV5-1 and TRBJ2-7; TRBD2 matches at 9 bases. Germline V gene data show CDR1 as SGHRS and CDR2 as YFSETQ. J was trimmed by 6 bases and V by 4 bases; bases with no gene match: 8. The CDR3 length is 14 residues. Here the CDR3 DNA reads TGCGCCAGCAGCGTGGCGGCGGGGGGGGGCGAGCAGTACTTC. Translation gives CASSVAAGGGEQYF.

CDR3 residues: CASSVAGQGREKLFF. The CDR3 nucleotides read TGTGCCAGCAGCGTAGCTGGCCAGGGAAGAGAAAAACTGTTTTTT. The V and J genes are TRBV9 and TRBJ1-4; weak D call: TRBD1 (5 bases). The germline V gene encodes CDR1 SGDLS and CDR2 YYNGEE. The CDR3 length is 15 residues. The V and J ends lost 0 bases and 8 bases respectively, with 14 bases between them.

V usage is TRBV7-9 and J usage is TRBJ1-1; D is undetermined. Trimming shortened V by 6 bases and J by 9 bases, and 14 bases separated the two germline ends. Looked up from germline, CDR1 is SEHNR and CDR2 is FQNEAQ (reference sequence). The CDR3 extends over 12 amino acids. Here the CDR3 reads CASSSLEVQAFF. CDR3 coding DNA: TGTGCCAGCAGTTCCTTAGAGGTTCAAGCTTTCTTT. The variable domain in full, completed from reference TRBV7-9 and TRBJ1-1, reads DTGVSQNPRHKITKRGQNVTFRCDPISEHNRLYWYRQTLGQGPEFLTYFQNEAQLEKSRLLSDRFSAERPKGSFSTLEIQRTEQGDSAMYLCASSSLEVQAFFGQGTRLTVV.

The chain uses TRBV29-1 and TRBJ2-7, with TRBD1 as a possible D gene (6 bases). The CDR3 sequence is 13 residues long. Germline values: CDR1 SQVTM, CDR2 ANQGSEA. Trimming left V 4 bases short and J 3 bases short, with 13 bases between. The CDR3 spells CSVAGGLFYEQYF. CDR3 sequence (DNA): TGCAGCGTTGCTGGGGGCTTATTCTACGAGCAGTACTTC.

This sequence joins TRBV6-5 and TRBJ2-2; TRBD2 agrees at 11 bases. V shed 7 bases and J 5 bases; nucleotides not matched to a gene: 6. Germline values: CDR1 MNHEY, CDR2 SVGAGI. The CDR3 runs 15 residues. The CDR3 nucleotides are TGTGCCAGCATTAGACTAGCGGGATCAACCGGGGAGCTGTTTTTT. It encodes CASIRLAGSTGELFF.

The chain uses TRBV7-2 and TRBJ2-3, with 16 bases identical to TRBD2. Germline lookup yields CDR1 SGHTA and CDR2 FQGNSA. This CDR3 comprises 17 residues. V lost 4 bases, J lost 5 bases, and 6 bases stayed unmatched. DNA for the CDR3: TGTGCCAGCAGCTCTGGGACTAGCGGGGGGGCCATAGATACGCAGTATTTT. It encodes CASSSGTSGGAIDTQYF. Looking up the rest from reference TRBV7-2 and TRBJ2-3 gives the full variable domain: GAGVSQSPSNKVTEKGKDVELRCDPISGHTALYWYRQSLGQGLEFLIYFQGNSAPDKSGLPSDRFSAERTGGSVSTLTIQRTQQEDSAVYLCASSSGTSGGAIDTQYFGPGTRLTVL.

This sequence joins TRBV5-1 and TRBJ2-1, with TRBD2 matching 7 bases. The V gene end was trimmed by 0 bases and the J gene end by 0 bases; junction bases not matched to a gene: 12. Germline assignment: CDR1 SGHRS and CDR2 YFSETQ. The CDR3 loop spans 19 amino acids. In DNA form, the CDR3 reads TGCGCCAGCAGCTTGGGGGGCGGGAGTACTCGCATCTCCTACAATGAGCAGTTCTTC. It specifies CASSLGGGSTRISYNEQFF.

The chain recombines TRBV21-1 with TRBJ1-4; the table assigns TRBD1, which was not confirmed against the DNA. TRBV21-1 is reported as a pseudogene. This CDR3 is 15 amino acids long. The CDR3 protein is CASSVRGLTNEKLFF. The CDR3 region has the DNA TGTGCCAGCAGCGTGAGGGGGCTGACTAATGAAAAACTGTTTTTT.

The rearrangement joins TRBV15 to TRBJ2-4, with D possibly being TRBD1 (6 bases). The length of the CDR3 is 15 residues. The germline V gene has CDR1 LNHNV and CDR2 YYDKDF (reference sequence). V was clipped by 4 bases and J by 8 bases, with 18 bases between them. Here the CDR3 reads CATSTPRGGLDIQYF. CDR3 coding DNA: TGTGCCACCAGCACTCCCAGGGGCGGTCTAGACATTCAGTACTTC. The entire variable domain, with the rest obtained from reference TRBV15 and TRBJ2-4, is as follows: DAMVIQNPRYQVTQFGKPVTLSCSQTLNHNVMYWYQQKSSQAPKLLFHYYDKDFNNEADTPDNFQSRRPNTSFCFLDIRSPGLGDTAMYLCATSTPRGGLDIQYFGAGTRLSVL.

The chain carries TRBV5-6 and TRBJ2-3, with D unresolved. CDR1 and CDR2 from the germline V gene are SGHDT and YYEEEE. The CDR3 extends over 14 amino acids. Trimming took 1 base from V and 1 from J, leaving 7 bases between them. CDR3 in amino acids: CASSLTAGTDTQYF. DNA for the CDR3: TGTGCCAGCAGCTTGACGGCGGGCACAGATACGCAGTATTTT.

The chain carries TRBV5-4 and TRBJ2-6; 7 bases line up with TRBD1. Trimming cost V 4 bases and J 0 bases; bases outside gene matches: 10. This CDR3 is built from 18 residues. From germline, CDR1 is SGHNT and CDR2 YYREEE (reference sequence). The CDR3 sequence is CASSMRAGGHSGANVLTF. The CDR3, as DNA: TGTGCCAGCAGCATGAGGGCAGGGGGACACTCTGGGGCCAACGTCCTGACTTTC. Variable domain in full (rest from reference TRBV5-4 and TRBJ2-6): ETGVTQSPTHLIKTRGQQVTLRCSSQSGHNTVSWYQQALGQGPQFIFQYYREEENGRGNFPPRFSGLQFPNYSSELNVNALELDDSALYLCASSMRAGGHSGANVLTFGAGSRLTVL.

The chain joins TRBV5-1 to TRBJ2-6; D gene unclear. Germline CDR1 is SGHRS and CDR2 is YFSETQ. Trimming removed 4 bases at V and 0 bases at J, with 11 bases between. This CDR3 spans 16 amino acids. The CDR3 loop reads CASSPQVSSGANVLTF. For the CDR3, the DNA is TGCGCCAGCAGCCCCCAGGTGAGCTCTGGGGCCAACGTCCTGACTTTC.